Each of the 26 T cell receptor beta chains below was sequenced from the same sample in a study of CD8 T cells in ankylosing spondylitis (dated by TCRdb to about 2017). The library relied on 5' RACE. The instrument given in TCRdb is Illumina HiSeq 2500. The public reads were quality trimmed at Q25 with fastp and then assembled into clones with MiXCR by TCRdb, keeping productive beta chains. Rows with a matching CDR3 protein are joined into one entry that keeps the most common DNA and genes. Recorded for this sample are roughly 240,000 distinct CDR3 sequences; approximately 30% of them occurred a single time. The ten biggest clones cover around 4% of the sample. The sample was blood, either unsorted or a sorted T cell fraction (not recorded which). All receptors derive from a male donor with ankylosing spondylitis or in good health (not recorded which).

This clonotype appeared a few times. This chain uses TRBV11-2 with TRBJ2-7; D remains unclear. Per germline, CDR1 SGHAT and CDR2 FQNNGV. V was pared by 0 bases and J by 0 bases, with 12 bases between. There are 16 residues in the CDR3. CDR3: CASSLDPGRSSYEQYF. The CDR3 DNA sequence: TGTGCCAGCAGCTTAGATCCCGGGCGAAGCTCCTACGAGCAGTACTTC.

The V and J genes are TRBV6-1 and TRBJ2-2, with D possibly matching TRBD1 (6 bases). The CDR3 totals 13 residues. Germline V lookup: CDR1 MNHNS, CDR2 SASEGT. The V and J ends lost 11 bases and 2 bases respectively, with 12 bases between them. CDR3 sequence: CAGKTGNTGELFF. The DNA of the CDR3 is TGTGCCGGCAAGACAGGAAACACCGGGGAGCTGTTTTTT.

The genes are TRBV7-2 and TRBJ1-2, with D perhaps TRBD1 (5 bases). V lost 0 bases, J lost 8 bases, and 13 bases lay in between. Germline V gene sequence: CDR1 SGHTA, CDR2 FQGNSA. This CDR3 region has 14 residues. The CDR3 reads CASSLAREVRGYTF. In DNA form, the CDR3 reads TGTGCCAGCAGCTTAGCCAGGGAAGTGCGGGGCTACACCTTC.

The sample holds a few counts of this clonotype. The genes are TRBV5-1 and TRBJ2-3; 8 nucleotides align to TRBD2. The CDR3 has 16 residues. CDR1 SGHRS and CDR2 YFSETQ come from the germline V gene. The V segment lost 2 bases and the J segment 1 base; nucleotides outside the gene matches: 6. The CDR3 reads CASSFHGLAGTDTQYF. In DNA form, the CDR3 reads TGCGCCAGCAGCTTCCATGGACTAGCCGGCACAGATACGCAGTATTTT.

This clonotype showed up just a few times. This chain connects TRBV12-3 or TRBV12-4 to TRBJ1-2; TRBD1 matches at 7 bases. The V and J ends lost 4 bases and 8 bases, in that order; junction bases with no gene match: 13. CDR3 length: 15 residues. CDR3 nucleotides: TGTGCCAGCAGTTCCGACGGAACAGGGGTCTTCGGCTACACCTTC. This codes for CASSSDGTGVFGYTF.

This chain uses TRBV29-1 with TRBJ2-3; D not resolved. CDR1 and CDR2 from the germline V gene are SQVTM and ANQGSEA. V was pared by 8 bases and J by 4 bases, with 10 bases between. This CDR3 has 11 amino acids. This CDR3 is CSTTISDTQYF. The CDR3 bases are TGCAGCACAACAATCTCAGATACGCAGTATTTT.

V usage is TRBV15 and J usage is TRBJ2-2; 8 nucleotides match TRBD1. With 3 bases clipped from V and 4 bases from J, the junction kept 4 bases outside the gene matches. Germline lookup yields CDR1 LNHNV and CDR2 YYDKDF (reference sequence). This CDR3 has 15 residues. CDR3 DNA: TGTGCCACCAGCAGGACAGGGGAGGCCACCGGGGAGCTGTTTTTT. It encodes CATSRTGEATGELFF. The entire variable domain, with the rest obtained from reference TRBV15 and TRBJ2-2, is as follows: DAMVIQNPRYQVTQFGKPVTLSCSQTLNHNVMYWYQQKSSQAPKLLFHYYDKDFNNEADTPDNFQSRRPNTSFCFLDIRSPGLGDTAMYLCATSRTGEATGELFFGEGSRLTVL.

This clonotype was seen only a few times. V is TRBV20-1 and J is TRBJ1-6; D is possibly TRBD1 (6 bases). Trimming stripped 3 bases from V and 8 bases from J, with 23 bases between. The CDR3 contains 17 residues. CDR1 is DFQATT and CDR2 is SNEGSKA in the germline V gene (reference sequence). The CDR3 DNA sequence: TGCAGTGCTAGCTACACAGGGTCCCGCACCTTTCATTCACCCCTCCACTTT. It specifies CSASYTGSRTFHSPLHF.

For the CDR3, the DNA is TGTGCCAGCAGCCCCGGACTAGCGGGGGGCGAGCAGTACTTC. It is translated as CASSPGLAGGEQYF. The chain has TRBV4-2 and TRBJ2-7; 14 bases align to TRBD2. Germline CDR1 is LGHNA and CDR2 is YNFKEQ. The CDR3 sequence is 14 residues long. The trim removed 4 bases at V and 6 bases at J, leaving 2 bases unmatched.

The gene calls are TRBV20-1 and TRBJ2-1, with D perhaps TRBD1 (5 bases). Germline lookup yields CDR1 DFQATT and CDR2 SNEGSKA (reference sequence). V lost 2 bases and J lost 7, with 18 bases in between. The CDR3 is 15 residues long. CDR3 amino acids: CSARPAGMIRNEQFF. CDR3 in DNA: TGCAGTGCTAGACCGGCAGGGATGATACGAAATGAGCAGTTCTTC.

The V and J genes are TRBV12-3 or TRBV12-4 and TRBJ2-3; D tentatively fits TRBD1 or TRBD2 (5 bases each). The CDR3 covers 14 residues. V gave up 3 bases and J gave up 4 bases, with 11 bases separating them. CDR3 loop: CASSFWGFPDTQYF. The CDR3 DNA is TGTGCCAGCAGTTTTTGGGGGTTCCCAGATACGCAGTATTTT.

There are a few counts of this clonotype. The chain links TRBV20-1 to TRBJ2-5, with 9 positions matching TRBD1. Losses at the gene ends were 5 bases for V and 5 bases for J; bases not matched to a gene: 6. The CDR3 is 13 amino acids. Germline V gene lookup returns CDR1 DFQATT and CDR2 SNEGSKA (reference sequence). The CDR3 DNA follows: TGCAGTGCTGGAACAGGGGGCTTGGAGACCCAGTACTTC. It specifies CSAGTGGLETQYF.

This chain links TRBV10-3 with TRBJ1-1, with TRBD1 matching over 7 bases. This CDR3 comprises 15 residues. Germline V gene data show CDR1 as ENHRY and CDR2 as SYGVKD. The J segment lost 4 bases and the V segment lost 6 bases, leaving 11 bases of the junction unmatched. The CDR3 bases are TGTGCCATCAGACCCACAGGGGACTCAGGCACTGAAGCTTTCTTT. Encoded protein: CAIRPTGDSGTEAFF.

This clonotype was detected only a few times. J is TRBJ2-7 and V is TRBV12-3 or TRBV12-4; a possible D gene is TRBD1 (5 bases). The CDR3 is 14 residues long. Trimming took 2 bases from V and 2 from J, leaving 10 bases between them. CDR3 residues: CASSLIKGTYEQYF. The CDR3 coding sequence is TGTGCCAGCAGTTTAATAAAGGGGACCTACGAGCAGTACTTC.

This chain connects TRBV20-1 to TRBJ1-5; D is undetermined. Germline values: CDR1 DFQATT, CDR2 SNEGSKA (reference sequence). This CDR3 region has 17 residues. With 3 bases removed from V and 2 bases from J, the gap between germline ends came to 20 bases. The CDR3 DNA follows: TGCAGTGCTAGTAGAACTCGGTACTCGACCGGCAATCAGCCCCAGCATTTT. Protein: CSASRTRYSTGNQPQHF.

The chain has TRBV5-1 and TRBJ1-4; D gene ambiguous. The CDR3 is 14 amino acids. Per the germline V gene, CDR1 is SGHRS and CDR2 is YFSETQ. Between the trimmed V and J ends, which lost 5 bases and 3 bases, there was a span of 11 bases. CDR3 sequence: CASRTGEANEKLFF. DNA of the CDR3: TGCGCCAGCAGAACGGGAGAGGCTAATGAAAAACTGTTTTTT. Drawing the rest from reference TRBV5-1 and TRBJ1-4, the complete variable domain is KAGVTQTPRYLIKTRGQQVTLSCSPISGHRSVSWYQQTPGQGLQFLFEYFSETQRNKGNFPGRFSGRQFSNSRSEMNVSTLELGDSALYLCASRTGEANEKLFFGSGTQLSVL.

The rearrangement uses TRBV27 and TRBJ1-5; 7 bases are a match to TRBD1. Germline loops: CDR1 MNHEY, CDR2 SMNVEV (reference sequence). V trimming: 5 bases; J trimming: 4 bases; junction bases outside the gene matches: 8. The CDR3 covers 15 residues. The CDR3 protein is CASSPDREINQPQHF. Here the CDR3 DNA reads TGTGCCAGCAGTCCAGACAGGGAAATAAATCAGCCCCAGCATTTT.

CDR3 nucleotides: TGTGCCAGCAGCCCCTCCCCGACAGCGCCCACTGAAGCTTTCTTT. Residues: CASSPSPTAPTEAFF. The chain joins TRBV7-9 to TRBJ1-1, with D perhaps matching TRBD1 (5 bases). The CDR3 is made up of 15 amino acids. The V gene lost 5 bases and the J gene lost 4 bases, with 17 bases spanning the gap. CDR1 and CDR2 from the germline V gene are SEHNR and FQNEAQ (reference sequence).

This clonotype was counted at least ten times. This chain connects TRBV12-3 or TRBV12-4 to TRBJ1-5; TRBD1 might be the D (6 bases). The CDR3 contains 14 residues. Trimming removed 7 bases at V and 7 bases at J, with 17 bases between. CDR3 in DNA: TGTGCCAGCACTAACACCGACAGGCAGCAGCCCCAGCATTTT. Translating it yields CASTNTDRQQPQHF.

The rearrangement links TRBV28 to TRBJ2-2, with a tentative D call TRBD1 (6 bases). Germline V gene data show CDR1 as MDHEN and CDR2 as SYDVKM. The CDR3 is made up of 18 amino acids. V lost 6 bases to trimming and J lost 3 bases, with 23 bases between them. CDR3 amino acids: CASRPGQRYYYYTGELFF. CDR3 sequence (DNA): TGTGCCAGCAGACCGGGACAAAGGTACTACTACTACACCGGGGAGCTGTTTTTT. Drawing the rest from reference TRBV28 and TRBJ2-2, the complete variable domain is DVKVTQSSRYLVKRTGEKVFLECVQDMDHENMFWYRQDPGLGLRLIYFSYDVKMKEKGDIPEGYSVSREKKERFSLILESASTNQTSMYLCASRPGQRYYYYTGELFFGEGSRLTVL.

The chain employs TRBV6-5 and TRBJ2-3; D not certain. V lost 2 bases to trimming and J lost 4 bases, with 7 bases between them. Germline-derived CDR1 and CDR2 are MNHEY and SVGAGI. This CDR3 comprises 13 residues. Here the CDR3 reads CASSYLGSDTQYF. As DNA, the CDR3 is TGTGCCAGCAGTTACCTGGGTTCAGATACGCAGTATTTT.

The chain joins TRBV30 to TRBJ2-3, with 11 bases lining up with TRBD2. This CDR3 has 15 amino acids. J gave up 5 bases and V 0 bases, and 4 bases lay outside the gene matches. Germline V gives CDR1 GTSNPN, CDR2 SVGIG (reference sequence). CDR3 protein: CAWSVLAGVLDTQYF. The CDR3 DNA sequence: TGTGCCTGGAGTGTACTAGCGGGGGTTTTAGATACGCAGTATTTT.

V is TRBV27 and J is TRBJ2-1; 10 nucleotides match TRBD2. With V trimmed by 2 bases and J by 6 bases, 19 bases remained unmatched. The CDR3 spans 20 residues. CDR1 is MNHEY, CDR2 SMNVEV, per germline (reference sequence). This CDR3 is CASSLATGPRLAGALNEQFF. For the CDR3, the DNA is TGTGCCAGCAGTTTAGCGACCGGCCCTCGGCTAGCGGGGGCGCTCAATGAGCAGTTCTTC.

This clonotype was seen many times. This rearrangement joins TRBV6-5 to TRBJ1-6; TRBD1 might be the D (5 bases). V lost 2 bases and J lost 6, with 11 bases in between. CDR1 is MNHEY and CDR2 is SVGAGI in the germline V gene. The CDR3 length is 15 residues. The CDR3 is CASSYEQARNSPLHF. Written as DNA, the CDR3 is TGTGCCAGCAGTTACGAACAGGCTCGTAATTCACCCCTCCACTTT.

The genes are TRBV12-3 or TRBV12-4 and TRBJ2-3, with D possibly matching TRBD2 (6 bases). The CDR3 runs 14 residues. V dropped 3 bases and J dropped 1 base, with 8 bases sitting between them. The CDR3 loop is CASSLRRGTDTQYF. The CDR3 coding sequence is TGTGCCAGCAGTTTGCGGAGGGGCACAGATACGCAGTATTTT.

The chain has TRBV6-5 and TRBJ1-5; the D gene is possibly TRBD1 (5 bases). Trimming took off 0 bases at V and 5 bases at J, with 8 bases between the two ends. Germline CDR1 MNHEY, CDR2 SVGAGI. The CDR3 contains 14 residues. The DNA of the CDR3 is TGTGCCAGCAGTTACTCACAGGCCTATCAGCCCCAGCATTTT. Residues: CASSYSQAYQPQHF.